This passage covers 22 T cell receptor beta chains from one sample sequenced in a study of shared clonotypes between healthy human individuals. The naive CD8 fraction comprised CD45RO-negative cells positively selected for CCR7 and excluded terminally differentiated effector memory CD45RA+ cells. Sequenced by immunoSEQ multiplex PCR; TCRdb stores in-frame clones only, minus some. The profile shows around 1.9 million clones, more than 85% of them singletons. Sequenced material: naive CD8+ T cells from PBMCs. Every receptor here comes from a man in his late teens or twenties in good health. Some clones in this sample may be carry-over from other donors' samples.

The rearrangement joins TRBV28 to TRBJ1-5, with a tentative D call TRBD1 (5 bases). This CDR3 is 17 amino acids long. Per germline, CDR1 MDHEN and CDR2 SYDVKM. Trimming stripped 2 bases from V and 4 bases from J, with 18 bases between. CDR3 bases: TGTGCCAGCAGTTTAAACGGGGGGATCGTGGGGAATCAGCCCCAGCATTTT. Translated: CASSLNGGIVGNQPQHF.

This chain uses TRBV7-2 with TRBJ2-7; D may be TRBD2 (5 bases). The V end was cut by 5 bases, the J end by 3 bases, with 17 bases between. The CDR3 extends over 15 amino acids. CDR1 is SGHTA and CDR2 is FQGNSA in the germline V gene. This CDR3 is CASSVSGLRHYEQYF. The CDR3, as DNA: TGTGCCAGCAGCGTATCCGGACTTCGCCACTACGAGCAGTACTTC. Based on the CDR3 plus reference TRBV7-2 and TRBJ2-7, the full variable domain is GAGVSQSPSNKVTEKGKDVELRCDPISGHTALYWYRQSLGQGLEFLIYFQGNSAPDKSGLPSDRFSAERTGGSVSTLTIQRTQQEDSAVYLCASSVSGLRHYEQYFGPGTRLTVT.

This sequence joins TRBV29-1 and TRBJ2-7; TRBD1 aligns across 8 bases. The CDR3 is made up of 13 amino acids. V shed 7 bases and J 3 bases; nucleotides not matched to a gene: 8. From germline, CDR1 is SQVTM and CDR2 ANQGSEA. The CDR3 loop reads CSALTTGGYEQYF. The CDR3 DNA sequence: TGCAGCGCCCTTACAACAGGGGGCTACGAGCAGTACTTC.

CDR3 in amino acids: CASSYDRMNQPQHF. CDR3 sequence (DNA): TGTGCCAGCAGTTATGACAGGATGAATCAGCCCCAGCATTTT. The J gene is TRBJ1-5, the V gene TRBV28, with D possibly being TRBD1 (6 bases). CDR3 length: 14 amino acids. Germline-derived CDR1 and CDR2 are MDHEN and SYDVKM. V dropped 4 bases and J dropped 4 bases, with 11 bases sitting between them. The complete variable domain, with remaining parts taken from reference TRBV28 and TRBJ1-5, reads DVKVTQSSRYLVKRTGEKVFLECVQDMDHENMFWYRQDPGLGLRLIYFSYDVKMKEKGDIPEGYSVSREKKERFSLILESASTNQTSMYLCASSYDRMNQPQHFGDGTRLSIL.

This clone was seen a single time. This chain joins TRBV5-1 and TRBJ2-2, with D perhaps assigned TRBD1 or TRBD2 (5 bases each). CDR1 is SGHRS, CDR2 YFSETQ, per germline. V gave up 2 bases and J gave up 5 bases, with 13 bases separating them. CDR3 length: 15 residues. The CDR3: CASSFWGSGTGELFF. The CDR3 DNA reads as TGCGCCAGCAGCTTTTGGGGCTCGGGGACCGGGGAGCTGTTTTTT.

This chain uses TRBV19 with TRBJ2-3; TRBD2 is a possible D gene (6 bases). This CDR3 contains 16 residues. V lost 10 bases and J lost 0, with 20 bases in between. Looked up from germline, CDR1 is LNHDA and CDR2 is SQIVND (reference sequence). Here the CDR3 DNA reads TGTGCCACCCCAAAGGAGGAGGGGAGGAGCACAGATACGCAGTATTTT. Protein product: CATPKEEGRSTDTQYF.

This chain's CDR3 is CASSVGGSESNEQFF. The CDR3 DNA reads TGTGCCAGCAGCGTAGGTGGGAGTGAGAGCAATGAGCAGTTCTTC. The chain employs TRBV9 and TRBJ2-1; D is possibly TRBD2 (5 bases). Trimming took 0 bases from V and 6 from J, leaving 13 bases between them. Germline CDR1 and CDR2: SGDLS and YYNGEE. The CDR3 contains 15 residues.

This clone was recorded only once. V is TRBV28 and J is TRBJ2-7; TRBD1 aligns across 11 bases. The germline V gene encodes CDR1 MDHEN and CDR2 SYDVKM. This CDR3 region has 15 residues. After removal of 6 bases from V and 1 base from J, the junction contained 5 bases not matched to a gene. CDR3 sequence reads: CASRGQGVLSYEQYF. The CDR3 DNA reads as TGTGCCAGCAGGGGACAGGGGGTATTGTCCTACGAGCAGTACTTC.

Details on this clone: This same CDR3 is encoded by further DNA sequences in the sample. This chain links TRBV27 with TRBJ2-2; no definite D call. V was cut by 4 bases and J by 2 bases, with 2 bases left in between. The CDR3 loop spans 12 amino acids. The germline CDR1 and CDR2 sequences are MNHEY and SMNVEV (reference sequence). CDR3: CASSSNTGELFF. CDR3 DNA: TGTGCCAGCAGTTCCAACACCGGGGAGCTGTTTTTT.

The count of this clone is one. The sample has other DNA sequences that encode this CDR3 too. The chain employs TRBV7-9 and TRBJ2-7, with a possible D match to TRBD1 (5 bases). The CDR3 extends over 14 amino acids. Germline V gene data show CDR1 as SEHNR and CDR2 as FQNEAQ (reference sequence). The germline V and J ends were trimmed by 3 bases and 0 bases, with 9 bases remaining between them. For the CDR3, the DNA is TGTGCCAGCAGCTTGACAGATAGCTCCTACGAGCAGTACTTC. Its translation: CASSLTDSSYEQYF.

The genes are TRBV9 and TRBJ1-2, with D possibly TRBD1 on 5 matching bases. Per the germline V gene, CDR1 is SGDLS and CDR2 is YYNGEE. This CDR3 has 12 residues. Deletions cut 1 base from V and 8 bases from J, with 9 bases between. The CDR3 protein is CASSVQGRGYTF. The CDR3 nucleotides are TGTGCCAGCAGCGTACAGGGACGGGGCTACACCTTC.

The chain has TRBV7-9 and TRBJ2-7, with TRBD1 matching 9 bases. V dropped 5 bases and J dropped 12; count of bases not matched to a gene: 8. This CDR3 has 12 amino acids. The germline V gene encodes CDR1 SEHNR and CDR2 FQNEAQ (reference sequence). This CDR3 is CASSLGAGQGYF. Here the CDR3 DNA reads TGTGCCAGCAGCCTTGGGGCGGGACAGGGGTACTTC.

On this clone: This specimen includes other DNA sequences encoding the same CDR3. The V call is TRBV27, the J call TRBJ2-7; D is undetermined. The V end was cut by 3 bases, the J end by 1 base, with 7 bases between. CDR1 is MNHEY, CDR2 SMNVEV, per germline (reference sequence). The CDR3 loop spans 13 amino acids. The CDR3 spells CASSFDGSYEQYF. The CDR3 DNA follows: TGTGCCAGCAGTTTCGACGGATCCTACGAGCAGTACTTC.

CDR3 DNA sequence: TGTGCCAGCAGCGGAGGTGGGACGGGAGAAAAACTGTTTTTT. Protein sequence: CASSGGGTGEKLFF. The chain is built from TRBV9 and TRBJ1-4, with TRBD1 as a possible D gene (5 bases). The CDR3 totals 14 residues. With 3 bases removed from V and 8 bases from J, the gap between germline ends came to 14 bases. Germline V gene lookup returns CDR1 SGDLS and CDR2 YYNGEE.

With regard to this clone: Other DNA variants within this sample encode the same CDR3. The chain uses TRBV9 and TRBJ1-5, with D possibly being TRBD1 (6 bases). The CDR3 consists of 14 residues. CDR1 is SGDLS and CDR2 is YYNGEE in the germline V gene. The V end lost 0 bases, the J end lost 4 bases, and 8 bases lay between the germline ends. The CDR3 here is CASSVEGGNQPQHF. CDR3 nucleotide sequence: TGTGCCAGCAGCGTAGAGGGGGGGAATCAGCCCCAGCATTTT.

The chain has TRBV29-1 and TRBJ1-2, with 9 bases aligning to TRBD1. The V and J ends lost 6 bases and 3 bases, in that order; junction bases with no gene match: 11. CDR1 and CDR2 (germline): SQVTM, ANQGSEA. This CDR3 spans 15 amino acids. DNA for the CDR3: TGCAGCGTCGTATCCGGGACAGGGCGATACTATGGCTACACCTTC. This encodes CSVVSGTGRYYGYTF.

The chain links TRBV9 to TRBJ2-7, with D possibly being TRBD1 (5 bases). This CDR3 has 15 residues. CDR1 SGDLS and CDR2 YYNGEE come from the germline V gene. The germline V and J ends were trimmed by 0 bases and 5 bases, with 15 bases remaining between them. The DNA of the CDR3 is TGTGCCAGCAGCGTAGATCCAGGGATAGGTAACGAGCAGTACTTC. It specifies CASSVDPGIGNEQYF.

To note about this clone: Other DNA sequences within the sample encode an identical CDR3. This chain uses TRBV28 with TRBJ2-1; no firm D call. V was cut by 2 bases and J by 7 bases, with 6 bases left in between. The CDR3 totals 12 residues. Germline V gives CDR1 MDHEN, CDR2 SYDVKM. The CDR3 DNA reads TGTGCCAGCAGTTTAGCGGTTAATGAGCAGTTCTTC. Protein sequence: CASSLAVNEQFF. The full variable domain, rest sourced from reference TRBV28 and TRBJ2-1, is DVKVTQSSRYLVKRTGEKVFLECVQDMDHENMFWYRQDPGLGLRLIYFSYDVKMKEKGDIPEGYSVSREKKERFSLILESASTNQTSMYLCASSLAVNEQFFGPGTRLTVL.

The chain couples TRBV7-7 to TRBJ2-3; D not resolved. The CDR3 consists of 16 residues. V gave up 2 bases and J gave up 2 bases, with 14 bases separating them. Per the germline V gene, CDR1 is SSHAT and CDR2 is FNYEAQ (reference sequence). Here the CDR3 DNA reads TGTGCCAGCAGCTTATCGGGCGGCCGCTTCACAGATACGCAGTATTTT. This encodes CASSLSGGRFTDTQYF.

The V and J genes are TRBV28 and TRBJ2-3; 9 bases line up with TRBD2. Per germline, CDR1 MDHEN and CDR2 SYDVKM. The CDR3 contains 16 residues. V shed 1 base and J 2 bases; nucleotides not matched to a gene: 4. The DNA of the CDR3 is TGTGCCAGCAGTTTATCGCCTAGCGGGAACACAGATACGCAGTATTTT. This codes for CASSLSPSGNTDTQYF.

This rearrangement joins TRBV10-2 to TRBJ2-5; D unclear. The CDR3 is made up of 13 amino acids. Looked up from germline, CDR1 is WSHSY and CDR2 is SAAADI. V was clipped by 3 bases and J by 1 base, with 6 bases between them. CDR3 sequence: CASSDLVQETQYF. The CDR3 DNA is TGCGCCAGCAGTGACCTGGTCCAAGAGACCCAGTACTTC.

This clone occurred once. This chain links TRBV4-2 with TRBJ2-2, with 7 bases identical to TRBD2. Losses at the gene ends were 4 bases for V and 1 base for J; bases not matched to a gene: 6. Germline loops: CDR1 LGHNA, CDR2 YNFKEQ. CDR3 size: 16 residues. The CDR3 region is CASSLGEGQNTGELFF. DNA for the CDR3: TGTGCCAGCAGCCTAGGGGAGGGCCAGAACACCGGGGAGCTGTTTTTT.